The 4 T cell receptor beta chains below were found in one sample sequenced in a study of T cell changes during pregnancy in multiple sclerosis. The table came from immunoSEQ multiplex PCR; TCRdb's copy has only in-frame clones and leaves some out. Found here are roughly 38,000 clones, about 93% of them singletons; the top ten hold around 0.7%. Source: CD4+ T cells from peripheral blood mononuclear cells, taken in the second trimester of pregnancy. The source is a female donor in good health, enrolled as a control in a pregnancy study.

This clone was counted once. This sequence joins TRBV19 and TRBJ2-3; TRBD1 matches at 9 bases. The germline gives CDR1 LNHDA, CDR2 SQIVND (reference sequence). The J segment lost 3 bases and the V segment lost 7 bases, leaving 8 bases of the junction unmatched. The CDR3 is 15 amino acids. CDR3 in amino acids: CASTRGQGGTDTQYF. CDR3 DNA: TGTGCCAGTACCAGGGGACAGGGCGGGACAGATACGCAGTATTTT. Full variable domain (missing parts from reference TRBV19 and TRBJ2-3): DGGITQSPKYLFRKEGQNVTLSCEQNLNHDAMYWYRQDPGQGLRLIYYSQIVNDFQKGDIAEGYSVSREKKESFPLTVTSAQKNPTAFYLCASTRGQGGTDTQYFGPGTRLTVL.

This chain connects TRBV5-1 to TRBJ2-1; 11 positions match TRBD1. The germline V gene encodes CDR1 SGHRS and CDR2 YFSETQ. The CDR3 extends over 18 amino acids. The trim removed 3 bases at V and 0 bases at J, leaving 8 bases unmatched. The CDR3 sequence: CASSSSRDRGSSYNEQFF. The CDR3 bases are TGCGCCAGCAGCTCGTCCCGGGACAGGGGGAGCTCCTACAATGAGCAGTTCTTC. Drawing the rest from reference TRBV5-1 and TRBJ2-1, the complete variable domain is KAGVTQTPRYLIKTRGQQVTLSCSPISGHRSVSWYQQTPGQGLQFLFEYFSETQRNKGNFPGRFSGRQFSNSRSEMNVSTLELGDSALYLCASSSSRDRGSSYNEQFFGPGTRLTVL.

This clone was seen just once. DNA of the CDR3: TGCGCCAGCAGCGGGGAAGGGGTAACCACAGATACGCAGTATTTT. It specifies CASSGEGVTTDTQYF. This chain connects TRBV4-3 to TRBJ2-3, with D perhaps TRBD1 (5 bases). The V gene's germline CDR1 is LGHNA and CDR2 YSLEER. The V end was cut by 5 bases, the J end by 2 bases, with 14 bases between. The CDR3 spans 15 residues.

This chain links TRBV5-1 with TRBJ2-1, with TRBD1 identical over 8 bases. The CDR3 length is 15 residues. The germline V gene encodes CDR1 SGHRS and CDR2 YFSETQ. V was pared by 0 bases and J by 6 bases, with 5 bases of the junction left unmatched. The CDR3 DNA sequence: TGCGCCAGCAGCTTGGCCGCTGGGACAGGCAATGAGCAGTTCTTC. Amino acids: CASSLAAGTGNEQFF.